These 25 T cell receptor beta chains came from one sample sequenced in a study of blood T cells in healthy people across ages (dated by TCRdb to the mid-2010s). The receptor library was made with 5' RACE. A second PCR of about 6 to 12 cycles was run with a J-beta primer mix and a sample-barcoded 5' primer. The public reads were reanalyzed by TCRdb: fastp trimming at Q25, MiXCR alignment, in-frame beta chains only. Records with the same CDR3 protein are collapsed into one entry carrying the most frequent genes and DNA. The sample table holds over 1,500,000 distinct CDR3 sequences, of which 39% were seen once. The ten largest clones represent under 30% of the sample. Sequencing used blood. The receptors here all came from a human donor in good health.

The genes are TRBV15 and TRBJ2-3, with D perhaps being TRBD1 or TRBD2 (6 bases each). Trimming pared 0 bases from V and 3 bases from J, leaving 16 bases between. There are 17 residues in the CDR3. Germline assignment: CDR1 LNHNV and CDR2 YYDKDF (reference sequence). CDR3 sequence: CATSRDFGGPSTDTQYF. The CDR3 DNA reads as TGTGCCACCAGCAGAGATTTTGGGGGGCCGTCGACAGATACGCAGTATTTT.

This clonotype was counted only a few times. The gene calls are TRBV6-6 and TRBJ2-3; no definite D call. Germline CDR1 is MNHNY and CDR2 is SVGAGI (reference sequence). The germline V and J ends were trimmed by 10 bases and 4 bases, with 9 bases remaining between them. The CDR3 extends over 11 amino acids. The CDR3 coding sequence is TGTGCCACCTTCTATTCAGATACGCAGTATTTT. Its translation: CATFYSDTQYF.

This clonotype turned up a few times. This chain links TRBV6-5 with TRBJ2-1, with 7 bases aligning to TRBD2. The CDR3 consists of 14 residues. Germline CDR1 MNHEY, CDR2 SVGAGI. V lost 6 bases to trimming and J lost 5 bases; unmatched junction nucleotides: 7. CDR3 sequence (DNA): TGTGCCAGCAGCCGGGGGGACTTCAACAATGAGCAGTTCTTC. This codes for CASSRGDFNNEQFF.

This clonotype occurred a few times. This sequence joins TRBV5-1 and TRBJ2-2; 7 bases agree with TRBD1. This CDR3 is 14 amino acids long. Looked up from germline, CDR1 is SGHRS and CDR2 is YFSETQ. V lost 0 bases and J lost 6; bases outside the gene matches: 2. This CDR3 reads CASSLEGAAGELFF. The CDR3 DNA is TGCGCCAGCAGCTTGGAGGGGGCGGCCGGGGAGCTGTTTTTT.

This clonotype came up a few times. The chain links TRBV7-9 to TRBJ2-5, with D uncertain. V was cut by 5 bases and J by 5 bases, with 15 bases left in between. This CDR3 comprises 14 residues. Germline CDR1 SEHNR, CDR2 FQNEAQ (reference sequence). CDR3: CASSPLDLQETQYF. CDR3 DNA: TGTGCCAGCAGCCCGCTTGACCTTCAGGAGACCCAGTACTTC.

This clonotype occurred a few times. The J gene is TRBJ1-2, the V gene TRBV20-1, with 7 bases matching TRBD1. The CDR3 runs to 17 residues. The trim removed 1 base at V and 4 bases at J, leaving 15 bases unmatched. Germline V gives CDR1 DFQATT, CDR2 SNEGSKA (reference sequence). CDR3 sequence reads: CSARAIPGTEMPYGYTF. DNA of the CDR3: TGCAGTGCTAGAGCTATTCCTGGGACAGAAATGCCCTATGGCTACACCTTC.

The chain employs TRBV3-1 and TRBJ2-5; 9 nucleotides match TRBD2. TRBJ2-7 explains the end of the DNA better; the J call may be wrong. This CDR3 has 15 amino acids. From germline, CDR1 is LGHDT and CDR2 YNNKEL (reference sequence). The CDR3 sequence is CASSHGGGVLYEQYF. CDR3 coding DNA: TGTGCCAGCAGCCACGGCGGGGGGGTCCTCTACGAGCAGTACTTC.

The V gene is TRBV7-9, the J gene TRBJ2-5; TRBD1 or TRBD2 may be the D gene (5 bases each). V lost 4 bases, J lost 4 bases, and 16 bases lay in between. Germline loops: CDR1 SEHNR, CDR2 FQNEAQ (reference sequence). CDR3 length equals 15 residues. In DNA form, the CDR3 reads TGTGCCAGCAGCTCTAGAGACGGGACGGGAGAGACCCAGTACTTC. Translation: CASSSRDGTGETQYF.

This rearrangement joins TRBV5-6 to TRBJ2-7, with 11 positions matching TRBD1. Germline V gives CDR1 SGHDT, CDR2 YYEEEE. The CDR3 spans 14 residues. With V trimmed by 2 bases and J by 9 bases, 7 bases remained unmatched. The CDR3: CASSFGQGASWQYF. DNA of the CDR3: TGTGCCAGCAGCTTCGGACAGGGGGCTTCATGGCAGTACTTC. Using reference TRBV5-6 and TRBJ2-7 for the parts outside the CDR3, the full variable domain is DAGVTQSPTHLIKTRGQQVTLRCSPKSGHDTVSWYQQALGQGPQFIFQYYEEEERQRGNFPDRFSGHQFPNYSSELNVNALLLGDSALYLCASSFGQGASWQYFGPGTRLTVT.

The gene calls are TRBV3-1 and TRBJ2-7; no reliable D call. The CDR3 covers 11 residues. The V end lost 6 bases, the J end lost 5 bases, and 8 bases lay between the germline ends. Germline values: CDR1 LGHDT, CDR2 YNNKEL (reference sequence). The CDR3 region has the DNA TGTGCCAGCAGTCGGGCCCACGAGCAGTACTTC. Encoded protein: CASSRAHEQYF.

V gene TRBV20-1 combines with J gene TRBJ2-7; 8 nucleotides match TRBD2. Unmatched junction bases numbered 6, after V lost 8 bases and J lost 0 bases. The CDR3 has 13 amino acids. In germline, CDR1 is DFQATT, CDR2 SNEGSKA (reference sequence). CDR3 in amino acids: CSIIAGNSYEQYF. CDR3 nucleotide sequence: TGCAGTATCATAGCGGGAAACTCCTACGAGCAGTACTTC.

The chain has TRBV15 and TRBJ2-3; perhaps TRBD2 as D (6 bases). Germline CDR1 is LNHNV and CDR2 is YYDKDF (reference sequence). Trimming cost V 0 bases and J 0 bases, with 13 bases left between them. The CDR3 extends over 17 amino acids. The CDR3 bases are TGTGCCACCAGCAGAGATCGAGGGACTTCCAGCACAGATACGCAGTATTTT. This encodes CATSRDRGTSSTDTQYF.

The chain employs TRBV6-2 or TRBV6-3 and TRBJ1-2; TRBD1 is a possible D gene (6 bases). V was pared by 7 bases and J by 4 bases, with 10 bases between. The CDR3 runs 12 residues. In germline, CDR1 is MNHEY, CDR2 SVGEGT. CDR3 loop: CASNGRGYGYTF. CDR3 coding DNA: TGTGCCAGCAACGGCAGGGGCTATGGCTACACCTTC.

The chain uses TRBV2 and TRBJ2-1, with TRBD1 matching 10 bases. The CDR3 extends over 15 amino acids. Trimming took 3 bases from V and 5 from J; bases not matched to a gene: 4. Per germline, CDR1 SNHLY and CDR2 FYNNEI. In DNA, the CDR3 is TGTGCCAGCAGTGACGGGACAGGGGTCCACAATGAGCAGTTCTTC. This codes for CASSDGTGVHNEQFF.

This clonotype occurred a few times. The J gene is TRBJ1-2, the V gene TRBV20-1, with D tentatively TRBD1 (5 bases). Trimming cost V 3 bases and J 4 bases, with 12 bases left between them. This CDR3 is built from 13 residues. CDR1 is DFQATT and CDR2 is SNEGSKA in the germline V gene (reference sequence). The CDR3: CSASRGDFYGYTF. In DNA, the CDR3 is TGCAGTGCTAGTCGGGGGGATTTCTATGGCTACACCTTC.

The rearrangement links TRBV20-1 to TRBJ2-3, with D possibly matching TRBD1 (5 bases). The V gene lost 5 bases and the J gene lost 3 bases, with 12 bases spanning the gap. Germline assignment: CDR1 DFQATT and CDR2 SNEGSKA (reference sequence). This CDR3 region has 13 residues. The CDR3 DNA follows: TGCAGTGCTTTCAGGGTCGGGACAGATACGCAGTATTTT. It codes for CSAFRVGTDTQYF.

The rearrangement uses TRBV12-3 or TRBV12-4 and TRBJ1-5, with TRBD1 identical over 9 bases. The CDR3 has 15 amino acids. V lost 5 bases to trimming and J lost 3 bases; unmatched junction nucleotides: 5. The CDR3 sequence: CASSTRTGANQPQHF. For the CDR3, the DNA is TGTGCCAGCAGTACCAGGACAGGGGCCAATCAGCCCCAGCATTTT.

This clonotype was counted only a few times. The chain recombines TRBV29-1 with TRBJ2-7; the match to TRBD1 covers 7 bases. Germline CDR1 is SQVTM and CDR2 is ANQGSEA. This CDR3 is 13 amino acids long. V lost 7 bases to trimming and J lost 3 bases; unmatched junction nucleotides: 9. DNA for the CDR3: TGCAGCGCGCTACAGGGGAGCAACTACGAGCAGTACTTC. Its protein is CSALQGSNYEQYF.

Many counts were recorded for this clonotype. The chain joins TRBV12-3 or TRBV12-4 to TRBJ1-2, with no clear D. CDR3 length: 13 residues. Trimming removed 5 bases from V and 5 bases from J, with 12 bases in between. The CDR3 loop reads CASSQGLYYGYTF. Here the CDR3 DNA reads TGTGCCAGCAGTCAAGGACTTTATTATGGCTACACCTTC.

The chain has TRBV5-1 and TRBJ2-1; 10 bases agree with TRBD1. The CDR3 extends over 16 amino acids. Trimming took 0 bases from V and 6 from J; bases not matched to a gene: 6. Germline CDR1 is SGHRS and CDR2 is YFSETQ. The CDR3 here is CASSLVGTGVRNEQFF. The CDR3, as DNA: TGCGCCAGCAGCTTGGTCGGGACAGGGGTTCGCAATGAGCAGTTCTTC.

This clonotype has a handful of counts. V and J are TRBV9 and TRBJ2-1, with D hard to call. Germline CDR1 SGDLS, CDR2 YYNGEE. The V gene lost 1 base and the J gene lost 10 bases, with 12 bases spanning the gap. This CDR3 contains 13 residues. The CDR3 coding sequence is TGTGCCAGCAGCGTACAACCACACGACGAGCAGTTCTTC. It is translated as CASSVQPHDEQFF. Drawing the rest from reference TRBV9 and TRBJ2-1, the complete variable domain is DSGVTQTPKHLITATGQRVTLRCSPRSGDLSVYWYQQSLDQGLQFLIQYYNGEERAKGNILERFSAQQFPDLHSELNLSSLELGDSALYFCASSVQPHDEQFFGPGTRLTVL.

The V and J genes are TRBV4-1 and TRBJ2-3; D gene uncertain. This CDR3 region has 16 residues. The V gene lost 0 bases and the J gene lost 1 base, with 11 bases spanning the gap. Germline V CDR1 and CDR2: MGHRA, YSYEKL. Here the CDR3 DNA reads TGCGCCAGCAGCCAAGATGATCGGTTGGGCACAGATACGCAGTATTTT. It codes for CASSQDDRLGTDTQYF.

On this clonotype itself: Sequence at one end of the junction differs from germline and may be a read error. The chain recombines TRBV2 with TRBJ1-5; D is unclear. The CDR3 loop spans 14 amino acids. The V gene's germline CDR1 is SNHLY and CDR2 FYNNEI. In DNA form, the CDR3 reads TGTGCCAGCAGTGGATTTACAGAGAATCACCCCCAGCATTTT. Translation: CASSGFTENHPQHF. Supplemented by reference TRBV2 and TRBJ1-5, the full variable domain reads EPEVTQTPSHQVTQMGQEVILRCVPISNHLYFYWYRQILGQKVEFLVSFYNNEISEKSEIFDDQFSVERPDGSNFTLKIRSTKLEDSAMYFCASSGFTENHPQHFGDGTRLSIL.

As regards this clonotype: One end of the junction varies from germline; a read error may be responsible. The rearrangement uses TRBV12-3 or TRBV12-4 and TRBJ1-2; a weak D match, TRBD1 (5 bases). The CDR3 is 14 residues long. CDR3 sequence reads: CASSPGTQRNGHTF. The CDR3, as DNA: TGTGCCAGCAGCCCCGGGACCCAAAGGAATGGCCACACCTTC.

Comments on this clonotype: The junction shows a germline mismatch at one end, possibly a read error. This rearrangement joins TRBV27 to TRBJ2-5, with a tentative D call TRBD2 (6 bases). CDR3 size: 15 residues. Germline assignment: CDR1 MNHEY and CDR2 SMNVEV (reference sequence). The CDR3 region is CAGSFLGAGGETQYF. The DNA for the CDR3 is TGTGCCGGCAGTTTTCTAGGGGCTGGGGGGGAGACCCAGTACTTC.